The clone carrying this T cell receptor (beta chain) was seen more than once but under ten times. Antigen: not known. The data belong to a study of human T cells and chemical hapten exposure. Points from the study as a whole: The study found that PT1 expanded TCR counts correlated positively with patch test score.

The germline gives CDR1 SNHLY, CDR2 FYNNEI. CDR3 length: 13 residues. The V segment lost 3 bases and the J segment 8 bases; nucleotides outside the gene matches: 5. One entry per CDR3 protein, called by TCRdb with MiXCR from the RACE reads. Of approximately 110,000 distinct CDR3 sequences detected, around 10% appear once; the ten largest clones hold roughly 3.5%. Time point reported: patch test 1, 2 weeks after DPC sensitization. Treatment defined: therapeutic diphenylcyclopropenone sensitization with weekly scalp DPC. The sequence was collected from a middle-aged woman with alopecia areata. Some clones in this sample may be carry-over from other donors' samples. The sequencing used whole blood, collected in connection with sensitization to the hapten diphenylcyclopropenone (DPC). This rearrangement joins TRBV2 to TRBJ1-2; 8 bases are a match to TRBD1. CDR3 region: CASSDQGARGYTF. The CDR3 region has the DNA TGTGCCAGCAGTGATCAGGGGGCGCGAGGCTACACCTTC.